Listed below are T cell receptor beta chains from one sample, sequenced in a study of PD-L1 blockade in urothelial cancer. Method: immunoSEQ multiplex PCR; TCRdb's copy keeps in-frame clones and lacks some. The table shows 15,000 to 20,000 clones, with 89% occurring only once. The sample was PBMCs, taken around atezolizumab (anti-PD-L1) treatment. These receptors originate from a man in his sixties or seventies with urothelial cancer. Each CDR3 is given with its conserved first and last residue. A D gene is named only where the DNA matches it firmly. Rows may omit the clone size; those that give it use once, few, many or a size class.

J gene: TRBJ2-5
CDR3 length: 15
clone size: .
D gene: TRBD1
V gene: TRBV2
CDR3 protein: CASSTRGQGWETQYF
CDR3 DNA: TGTGCCAGCAGTACCCGGGGACAGGGGTGGGAGACCCAGTACTTC

J gene: TRBJ1-6
CDR3 length: 14
clone size: .
D gene: .
V gene: TRBV6-5
CDR3 protein: CASSYSLDRTPLHF
CDR3 DNA: TGTGCCAGCAGTTACTCGTTGGACAGAACACCCCTCCACTTT

J gene: TRBJ1-1
CDR3 length: 13
clone size: .
D gene: .
V gene: TRBV27
CDR3 protein: CASYGQLNTEAFF
CDR3 DNA: TGTGCCAGTTATGGACAGCTTAACACTGAAGCTTTCTTT

J gene: TRBJ2-7
CDR3 length: 16
clone size: .
D gene: .
V gene: TRBV19
CDR3 protein: CASSMGRGKSSYEQYF
CDR3 DNA: TGTGCCAGTAGTATGGGGCGCGGGAAGAGCTCCTACGAGCAGTACTTC

J gene: TRBJ2-6
CDR3 length: 16
clone size: .
D gene: .
V gene: TRBV5-1
CDR3 protein: CASSSAAGAGANVLTF
CDR3 DNA: TGCGCCAGCAGCTCCGCAGCAGGGGCGGGGGCCAACGTCCTGACTTTC

J gene: TRBJ1-1
CDR3 length: 18
clone size: .
D gene: TRBD1
V gene: TRBV27
CDR3 protein: CASSLSLRQGATVPEAFF
CDR3 DNA: TGTGCCAGCAGTTTATCCTTGAGACAGGGGGCGACTGTCCCTGAAGCTTTCTTT

J gene: TRBJ2-7
CDR3 length: 14
clone size: .
D gene: .
V gene: TRBV5-1
CDR3 protein: CASSLISANYEQYF
CDR3 DNA: TGCGCCAGCAGCTTGATCAGCGCCAACTACGAGCAGTACTTC

J gene: TRBJ2-1
CDR3 length: 15
clone size: .
D gene: TRBD2
V gene: TRBV6-1
CDR3 protein: CASSVERGTYNEQFF
CDR3 DNA: TGTGCCAGCAGTGTAGAGCGGGGAACGTACAATGAGCAGTTCTTC

J gene: TRBJ2-1
CDR3 length: 13
clone size: .
D gene: TRBD1
V gene: TRBV27
CDR3 protein: CASTRGQAHEQFF
CDR3 DNA: TGTGCCAGCACGAGAGGACAGGCCCATGAGCAGTTCTTC

J gene: TRBJ2-5
CDR3 length: 13
clone size: .
D gene: .
V gene: TRBV12-5
CDR3 protein: CASGPGGRETQYF
CDR3 DNA: TGTGCTAGTGGCCCTGGAGGGAGAGAGACCCAGTACTTC

J gene: TRBJ2-5
CDR3 length: 13
clone size: .
D gene: .
V gene: TRBV29-1
CDR3 protein: CSVDSWAEETQYF
CDR3 DNA: TGCAGCGTTGATTCATGGGCAGAAGAGACCCAGTACTTC

J gene: TRBJ2-1
CDR3 length: 14
clone size: once
D gene: .
V gene: TRBV10-3
CDR3 protein: CAISFQGSYNEQFF
CDR3 DNA: TGTGCCATCAGTTTCCAGGGAAGTTACAATGAGCAGTTCTTC

J gene: TRBJ2-7
CDR3 length: 17
clone size: .
D gene: TRBD2
V gene: TRBV7-2
CDR3 protein: CASSLALLAGGRREQYF
CDR3 DNA: TGTGCCAGCAGCTTAGCCTTATTAGCGGGGGGGCGGCGCGAGCAGTACTTC

J gene: TRBJ1-2
CDR3 length: 12
clone size: .
D gene: .
V gene: TRBV6-1
CDR3 protein: CASSAEGYGYTF
CDR3 DNA: TGTGCCAGCAGTGCAGAGGGCTATGGCTACACCTTC

J gene: TRBJ2-7
CDR3 length: 15
clone size: .
D gene: TRBD2
V gene: TRBV27
CDR3 protein: CASRLSGASSYEQYF
CDR3 DNA: TGTGCCAGCAGACTCAGCGGGGCTAGCTCCTACGAGCAGTACTTC

J gene: TRBJ2-7
CDR3 length: 14
clone size: .
D gene: .
V gene: TRBV6-6
CDR3 protein: CASRHPTGAYEQYF
CDR3 DNA: TGTGCCAGCAGGCACCCTACGGGGGCCTACGAGCAGTACTTC

J gene: TRBJ2-2
CDR3 length: 15
clone size: .
D gene: .
V gene: TRBV10-1
CDR3 protein: CASSGGRRGSGELFF
CDR3 DNA: TGCGCCAGCAGTGGAGGGAGGAGAGGGTCCGGGGAGCTGTTTTTT

J gene: TRBJ2-3
CDR3 length: 15
clone size: .
D gene: .
V gene: TRBV6-1
CDR3 protein: CASSEALTTTDTQYF
CDR3 DNA: TGTGCCAGCAGTGAAGCGCTCACTACCACAGATACGCAGTATTTT

J gene: TRBJ2-7
CDR3 length: 15
clone size: .
D gene: .
V gene: TRBV5-1
CDR3 protein: CASSLGGWGTHEQYF
CDR3 DNA: TGCGCCAGCAGCTTGGGGGGGTGGGGGACTCACGAGCAGTACTTC

J gene: TRBJ2-2
CDR3 length: 15
clone size: .
D gene: TRBD2
V gene: TRBV2
CDR3 protein: CASKESGGAPGELFF
CDR3 DNA: TGTGCCAGCAAGGAGAGCGGGGGAGCCCCCGGGGAGCTGTTTTTT

J gene: TRBJ1-1
CDR3 length: 13
clone size: few
D gene: .
V gene: TRBV30
CDR3 protein: CAWSVGLNTEAFF
CDR3 DNA: TGTGCCTGGAGTGTCGGGTTGAACACTGAAGCTTTCTTT

J gene: TRBJ1-2
CDR3 length: 12
clone size: once
D gene: .
V gene: TRBV28
CDR3 protein: CASSFKGSGYTF
CDR3 DNA: TGTGCCAGCAGTTTTAAGGGGTCCGGCTACACCTTC

J gene: TRBJ1-1
CDR3 length: 11
clone size: once
D gene: .
V gene: TRBV2
CDR3 protein: CATVEGTEAFF
CDR3 DNA: TGTGCCACCGTTGAGGGCACTGAAGCTTTCTTT

J gene: TRBJ2-5
CDR3 length: 11
clone size: .
D gene: .
V gene: TRBV5-5
CDR3 protein: CASSLLETQYF
CDR3 DNA: TGTGCCAGCAGCTTGCTAGAGACCCAGTACTTC

J gene: TRBJ1-1
CDR3 length: 12
clone size: .
D gene: .
V gene: TRBV6-5
CDR3 protein: CASRDSLREAFF
CDR3 DNA: TGTGCCAGCAGGGACAGTTTACGGGAAGCTTTCTTT

J gene: TRBJ1-1
CDR3 length: 13
clone size: .
D gene: .
V gene: TRBV5-1
CDR3 protein: CASSLAQKTEAFF
CDR3 DNA: TGCGCCAGCAGCTTGGCGCAGAAAACCGAAGCTTTCTTT

J gene: TRBJ2-1
CDR3 length: 18
clone size: once
D gene: TRBD2
V gene: TRBV18
CDR3 protein: CASSPGTSSLGSYNEQFF
CDR3 DNA: TGTGCCAGCTCACCTGGGACTAGCAGCTTGGGGTCCTACAATGAGCAGTTCTTC

J gene: TRBJ1-5
CDR3 length: 14
clone size: once
D gene: .
V gene: TRBV30
CDR3 protein: CAWSPRGGLEPQHF
CDR3 DNA: TGTGCCTGGAGCCCTAGGGGAGGGTTGGAGCCCCAGCATTTT

J gene: TRBJ2-5
CDR3 length: 11
clone size: .
D gene: .
V gene: TRBV2
CDR3 protein: CASTTQETQYF
CDR3 DNA: TGTGCCAGCACAACCCAGGAGACCCAGTACTTC

J gene: TRBJ2-3
CDR3 length: 16
clone size: .
D gene: TRBD2
V gene: TRBV28
CDR3 protein: CASSLPSGGAIDTQYF
CDR3 DNA: TGTGCCAGCAGTCTCCCTAGCGGGGGGGCGATAGATACGCAGTATTTT

J gene: TRBJ1-5
CDR3 length: 14
clone size: .
D gene: .
V gene: TRBV7-9
CDR3 protein: CASSRDSSNQPQHF
CDR3 DNA: TGTGCCAGCAGCCGAGACAGTAGCAATCAGCCCCAGCATTTT

J gene: TRBJ2-7
CDR3 length: 16
clone size: .
D gene: .
V gene: TRBV14
CDR3 protein: CASSQLAATSSYEQYF
CDR3 DNA: TGTGCCAGCAGCCAGTTAGCGGCGACCAGCTCCTACGAGCAGTACTTC

J gene: TRBJ1-2
CDR3 length: 14
clone size: .
D gene: .
V gene: TRBV6-5
CDR3 protein: CASSYSTTGYGYTF
CDR3 DNA: TGTGCCAGCAGTTACTCCACGACGGGCTATGGCTACACCTTC

J gene: TRBJ2-3
CDR3 length: 17
clone size: .
D gene: .
V gene: TRBV5-1
CDR3 protein: CASSLRQRSGGTDTQYF
CDR3 DNA: TGCGCCAGCAGCCTCCGACAACGATCGGGGGGCACAGATACGCAGTATTTT

J gene: TRBJ2-3
CDR3 length: 14
clone size: .
D gene: .
V gene: TRBV12-5
CDR3 protein: CASGLQVGGDTQYF
CDR3 DNA: TGTGCTAGTGGTTTACAGGTGGGCGGAGATACGCAGTATTTT

J gene: TRBJ2-2
CDR3 length: 14
clone size: .
D gene: TRBD1
V gene: TRBV5-5
CDR3 protein: CASSFQGAGGELFF
CDR3 DNA: TGTGCCAGCAGCTTTCAGGGGGCAGGCGGGGAGCTGTTTTTT

J gene: TRBJ1-5
CDR3 length: 12
clone size: .
D gene: .
V gene: TRBV19
CDR3 protein: CASSIQGKPQHF
CDR3 DNA: TGTGCCAGTAGTATACAGGGGAAGCCCCAGCATTTT

J gene: TRBJ2-5
CDR3 length: 15
clone size: .
D gene: TRBD2
V gene: TRBV7-9
CDR3 protein: CASSLTSGRLGAQYF
CDR3 DNA: TGTGCCAGCAGCTTGACTAGCGGACGGCTAGGGGCCCAGTACTTC

J gene: TRBJ2-7
CDR3 length: 14
clone size: few
D gene: .
V gene: TRBV7-9
CDR3 protein: CASSSSGSTYEQYF
CDR3 DNA: TGTGCCAGCAGCTCATCCGGGTCCACCTACGAGCAGTACTTC

J gene: TRBJ2-1
CDR3 length: 13
clone size: .
D gene: TRBD1
V gene: TRBV5-1
CDR3 protein: CASSPGQGNEQFF
CDR3 DNA: TGCGCCAGCAGCCCCGGACAGGGCAATGAGCAGTTCTTC

J gene: TRBJ1-2
CDR3 length: 14
clone size: .
D gene: .
V gene: TRBV25-1
CDR3 protein: CASSEPDSYYGYTF
CDR3 DNA: TGTGCCAGCAGTGAACCCGACAGCTACTATGGCTACACCTTC

J gene: TRBJ2-7
CDR3 length: 15
clone size: few
D gene: TRBD2
V gene: TRBV2
CDR3 protein: CASGRELAVRNEQYF
CDR3 DNA: TGTGCCAGCGGGAGGGAGCTAGCGGTCCGGAACGAGCAGTACTTC

J gene: TRBJ2-7
CDR3 length: 14
clone size: .
D gene: .
V gene: TRBV2
CDR3 protein: CASSDRLSAYEQYF
CDR3 DNA: TGTGCCAGCAGTGATAGATTATCTGCCTACGAGCAGTACTTC

J gene: TRBJ1-5
CDR3 length: 13
clone size: once
D gene: .
V gene: TRBV28
CDR3 protein: CASVVVSGGAQHF
CDR3 DNA: TGTGCCAGCGTAGTGGTCTCGGGGGGAGCCCAGCATTTT

J gene: TRBJ2-1
CDR3 length: 9
clone size: .
D gene: .
V gene: TRBV12-5
CDR3 protein: CASGRVGIF
CDR3 DNA: TGTGCTAGTGGCCGAGTCGGTATCTTC

J gene: TRBJ2-3
CDR3 length: 16
clone size: once
D gene: TRBD1
V gene: TRBV6-1
CDR3 protein: CASSDPPGTGEDTQYF
CDR3 DNA: TGTGCCAGCAGTGATCCACCTGGGACAGGGGAAGATACGCAGTATTTT

J gene: TRBJ2-1
CDR3 length: 14
clone size: .
D gene: .
V gene: TRBV19
CDR3 protein: CATDEKGTYNEQFF
CDR3 DNA: TGTGCCACTGATGAGAAGGGGACCTACAATGAGCAGTTCTTC

J gene: TRBJ2-2
CDR3 length: 13
clone size: .
D gene: .
V gene: TRBV6-5
CDR3 protein: CASRNNRAGELFF
CDR3 DNA: TGTGCCAGCAGAAACAACAGGGCCGGGGAGCTGTTTTTT

J gene: TRBJ2-5
CDR3 length: 16
clone size: .
D gene: .
V gene: TRBV5-1
CDR3 protein: CASSLVAVGAQETQYF
CDR3 DNA: TGCGCCAGCAGCTTGGTTGCGGTGGGGGCCCAAGAGACCCAGTACTTC

J gene: TRBJ2-7
CDR3 length: 13
clone size: .
D gene: .
V gene: TRBV4-1
CDR3 protein: CASSEGSRDEQYF
CDR3 DNA: TGCGCCAGCAGCGAAGGGAGTCGGGACGAGCAGTACTTC

J gene: TRBJ1-2
CDR3 length: 15
clone size: .
D gene: .
V gene: TRBV4-2
CDR3 protein: CASSTQFGDHYGYTF
CDR3 DNA: TGTGCCAGCAGCACACAGTTCGGGGATCACTATGGCTACACCTTC

J gene: TRBJ2-1
CDR3 length: 12
clone size: .
D gene: .
V gene: TRBV12-5
CDR3 protein: CASGLDPGTLFF
CDR3 DNA: TGTGCTAGTGGTTTGGACCCCGGGACTCTGTTCTTC

J gene: TRBJ2-3
CDR3 length: 14
clone size: .
D gene: .
V gene: TRBV5-1
CDR3 protein: CASSLAGATDTQYF
CDR3 DNA: TGCGCCAGCAGCTTGGCCGGAGCCACAGATACGCAGTATTTT

J gene: TRBJ2-7
CDR3 length: 12
clone size: .
D gene: .
V gene: TRBV27
CDR3 protein: CASSQGGVGQYF
CDR3 DNA: TGTGCCAGCAGTCAAGGGGGGGTCGGGCAGTACTTC

J gene: TRBJ1-2
CDR3 length: 14
clone size: .
D gene: TRBD1
V gene: TRBV19
CDR3 protein: CASSGDRGPYGYTF
CDR3 DNA: TGTGCCAGTAGTGGGGACAGGGGCCCCTATGGCTACACCTTC

J gene: TRBJ2-7
CDR3 length: 11
clone size: .
D gene: .
V gene: TRBV29-1
CDR3 protein: CSVARQGEQYF
CDR3 DNA: TGCAGCGTTGCCAGGCAAGGCGAGCAGTACTTC